A selection of T cell receptor beta chains follows, all from one sample in a study of blood T cell repertoires in COVID-19. TCRdb keeps only in-frame clones here, not all; method: immunoSEQ multiplex PCR. The sample has tens of thousands of clones, 89% seen once. Sequencing was done on a sample of peripheral blood. The origin of the receptors is a man aged 55 to 70 with acute or convalescent COVID-19. Each CDR3 is given with its conserved first and last residue.

CDR3,J,V
CASSLSGHNLSPLHF,TRBJ1-6,TRBV7-9
CASSGNRASNTGELFF,TRBJ2-2,TRBV7-9
CASSPGTGPYNEQFF,TRBJ2-1,TRBV7-3
CASSQDWAGEIEQYF,TRBJ2-7,TRBV3-1/TRBV3-2
CASSPTVTEAFF,TRBJ1-1,TRBV10-2
CATSNDRGHYEQYF,TRBJ2-7,TRBV15
CASSESLAGSYEQYF,TRBJ2-7,TRBV10-1
CASSLVGQGNSPLHF,TRBJ1-6,TRBV5-4
CASSPGRYNQPQHF,TRBJ1-5,TRBV18
CASSLDRAGRTEAFF,TRBJ1-1,TRBV11-2
CASSPSREGQPQHF,TRBJ1-5,TRBV18
CASSFDRAGNSPLHF,TRBJ1-6,TRBV6-2/TRBV6-3
CASSLQGSQHF,TRBJ1-5,TRBV7-2
CASSVGVQGVQPQHF,TRBJ1-5,TRBV9
CASRETGPSETQYF,TRBJ2-5,TRBV2
CASSFPGGLGEKLFF,TRBJ1-4,TRBV11-2
CASSIEVAASGGYEQYF,TRBJ2-7,TRBV19
CASSLRFGTRGTGELFF,TRBJ2-2,TRBV7-9
CASSATRNNQPQHF,TRBJ1-5,TRBV5-1
CASKGTGDTGELFF,TRBJ2-2,TRBV10-2
CASSQNQVNTEAFF,TRBJ1-1,TRBV6-5
CASTGGLEAFF,TRBJ1-1,TRBV5-1
CASNRQGAQPQHF,TRBJ1-5,TRBV19
CASISPGGASTEAFF,TRBJ1-1,TRBV19
CASSARGTGAYEQFF,TRBJ2-1,TRBV7-2
CASSLGLAGNYEQYF,TRBJ2-7,TRBV7-9
CASSGRGKAVVGELFF,TRBJ2-2,TRBV2
CASGLQYGQGERMNTEAFF,TRBJ1-1,TRBV12-5
CASSSTGNRETQYF,TRBJ2-5,TRBV6-5
CAARRDRGGSYEQYF,TRBJ2-7,TRBV30
CASRSDTYGYTF,TRBJ1-2,TRBV5-5
CASSLSVPSSGTGLVYGYTF,TRBJ1-2,TRBV27
CASSLGGAAVYGYTF,TRBJ1-2,TRBV27
CASSFQSGNQPQHF,TRBJ1-5,TRBV6-2/TRBV6-3
CASSVPGGDTDTQYF,TRBJ2-3,TRBV5-1
CSAGHANGYTF,TRBJ1-2,TRBV20-1
CASSWGPDTAGNTIYF,TRBJ1-3,TRBV7-2
CASSQDPAGAQNIQYF,TRBJ2-4,TRBV4-1
CASGADKVDSGNTIYF,TRBJ1-3,TRBV6-4
CASSDARTGINTEAFF,TRBJ1-1,TRBV9
CASTVNRGTEAFF,TRBJ1-1,TRBV19
CASSYSPGELFF,TRBJ2-2,TRBV11-2
CASSASGGGTDTQYF,TRBJ2-3,TRBV9
CASSFTTIRGDSPLHF,TRBJ1-6,TRBV5-4
CASREGDEQYF,TRBJ2-7,TRBV11-2
CASNRDVNTGELFF,TRBJ2-2,TRBV19
CASSQSGRSNYGYTF,TRBJ1-2,TRBV6-5
CAITSGTDTQYF,TRBJ2-3,TRBV10-3
CASRTSLGTDTQYF,TRBJ2-3,TRBV5-1
CASSIGGGNQPQHF,TRBJ1-5,TRBV27
CASSPSNTGELFF,TRBJ2-2,TRBV18
CASSIGLADYEQYF,TRBJ2-7,TRBV19